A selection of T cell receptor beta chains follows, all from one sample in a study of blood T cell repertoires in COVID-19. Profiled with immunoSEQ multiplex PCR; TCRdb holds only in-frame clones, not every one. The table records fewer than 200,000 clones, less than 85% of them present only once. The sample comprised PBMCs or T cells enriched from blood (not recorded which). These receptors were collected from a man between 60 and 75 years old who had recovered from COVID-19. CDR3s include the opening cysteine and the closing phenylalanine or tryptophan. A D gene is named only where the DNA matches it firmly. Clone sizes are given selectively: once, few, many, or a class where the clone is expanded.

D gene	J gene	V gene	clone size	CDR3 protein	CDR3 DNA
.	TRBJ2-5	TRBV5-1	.	CASSLGRSRQETQYF	TGCGCCAGCAGCTTGGGTCGGAGTCGCCAAGAGACCCAGTACTTC
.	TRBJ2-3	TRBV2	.	CASQGSGLTDTQYF	TGTGCCAGTCAAGGTAGCGGCCTTACAGATACGCAGTATTTT
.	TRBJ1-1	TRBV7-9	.	CASSLGVQGLNTEAFF	TGTGCCAGCAGCTTAGGCGTTCAGGGCTTGAACACTGAAGCTTTCTTT
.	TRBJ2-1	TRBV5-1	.	CASSLISSSYNEQFF	TGCGCCAGCAGCTTGATTAGCTCCTCCTACAATGAGCAGTTCTTC
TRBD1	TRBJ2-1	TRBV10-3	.	CAITLGQGTYNEQFF	TGTGCTATCACCCTAGGACAGGGAACTTACAATGAGCAGTTCTTC
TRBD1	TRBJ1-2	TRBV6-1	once	CASSENRGRGYGYTF	TGTGCCAGCAGTGAGAACAGGGGGCGCGGCTATGGCTACACCTTC
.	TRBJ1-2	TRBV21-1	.	CASRAHRVLTPNYGYTF	TGTGCCAGCAGGGCTCACAGGGTCCTGACGCCCAACTATGGCTACACCTTC
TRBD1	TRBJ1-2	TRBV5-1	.	CASSLVQGAFDGYTF	TGCGCCAGCAGCTTGGTTCAGGGGGCGTTTGATGGCTACACCTTC
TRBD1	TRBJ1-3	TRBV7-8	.	CASSLTGTAGNTIYF	TGTGCCAGCAGCTTGACAGGGACGGCTGGAAACACCATATATTTT
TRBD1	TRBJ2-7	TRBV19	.	CASSTVDRENEQYF	TGTGCCAGTAGTACCGTGGACAGGGAAAACGAGCAGTACTTC
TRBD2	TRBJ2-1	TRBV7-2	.	CASSFTSGPFNEQFF	TGTGCCAGCAGCTTCACTAGCGGGCCCTTCAATGAGCAGTTCTTC
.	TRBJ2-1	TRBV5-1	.	CASSPYRTGRADEQFF	TGCGCCAGCAGCCCCTACCGGACAGGGAGGGCGGATGAGCAGTTCTTC
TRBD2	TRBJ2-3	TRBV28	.	CASSLRLAGATQYF	TGTGCCAGCAGTTTAAGGCTAGCGGGAGCTACGCAGTATTTT
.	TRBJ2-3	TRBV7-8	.	CASSSGVSTDTQYF	TGTGCCAGCAGCTCGGGAGTTAGCACAGATACGCAGTATTTT
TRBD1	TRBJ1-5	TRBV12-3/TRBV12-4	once	CASKRGQLEPQHF	TGTGCCAGCAAGAGGGGACAGCTAGAACCCCAGCATTTT
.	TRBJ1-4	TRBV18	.	CASSSTGFGEKLFF	TGTGCCAGCTCATCTACAGGGTTCGGCGAAAAACTGTTTTTT
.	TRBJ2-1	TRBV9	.	CASSRVSDEQFF	TGTGCCAGCAGCCGGGTTTCAGATGAGCAGTTCTTC
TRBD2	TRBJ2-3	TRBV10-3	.	CATRPGTSGVASTDTQYF	TGTGCCACCCGACCAGGGACTAGCGGGGTAGCTAGCACAGATACGCAGTATTTT
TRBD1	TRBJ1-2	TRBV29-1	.	CSVEDFDRGRDYGYTF	TGCAGCGTTGAAGATTTCGACAGGGGGCGCGACTATGGCTACACCTTC
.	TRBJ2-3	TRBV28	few	CASSPFIRGDTQYF	TGTGCCAGCAGCCCCTTTATAAGGGGGGATACGCAGTATTTT
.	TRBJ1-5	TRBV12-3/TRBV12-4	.	CASQHRGNQPQHF	TGTGCCAGCCAGCACAGAGGCAATCAGCCCCAGCATTTT
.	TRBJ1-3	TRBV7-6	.	CASSRRRGSGNTIYF	TGTGCCAGCAGCAGACGACGGGGCTCTGGAAACACCATATATTTT
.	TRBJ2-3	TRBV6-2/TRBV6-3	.	CASSQTTGGAQYF	TGTGCCAGCAGTCAGACTACTGGAGGGGCGCAGTATTTT
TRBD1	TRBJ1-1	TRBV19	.	CASSTKGTGNTEAFF	TGTGCCAGTAGTACCAAAGGGACAGGGAACACTGAAGCTTTCTTT
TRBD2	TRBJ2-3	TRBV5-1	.	CASSLDLAGNTDTQYF	TGCGCCAGCAGCTTGGATCTAGCGGGCAACACAGATACGCAGTATTTT
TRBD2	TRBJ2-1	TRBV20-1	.	CSGLAVDEQFF	TGCAGTGGACTAGCGGTGGATGAGCAGTTCTTC
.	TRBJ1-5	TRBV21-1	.	CASSKGKGTGDQPQHF	TGTGCCAGCAGCAAAGGGAAGGGGACAGGGGACCAGCCCCAGCATTTT
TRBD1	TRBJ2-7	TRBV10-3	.	CASQGADYEQYF	TGTGCCAGCCAGGGGGCTGACTACGAGCAGTACTTC
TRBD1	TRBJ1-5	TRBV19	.	CASSIRDRTGQPQHF	TGTGCCAGTAGTATCCGGGACAGAACAGGACAGCCCCAGCATTTT
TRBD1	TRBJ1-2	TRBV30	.	CAWKPDRAGYTF	TGTGCCTGGAAACCGGACAGGGCTGGCTACACCTTC
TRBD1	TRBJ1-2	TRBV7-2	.	CASSSPSRGGLYGYTF	TGTGCCAGCAGCTCACCCTCGAGAGGGGGCTTGTATGGCTACACCTTC
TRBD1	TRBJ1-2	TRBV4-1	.	CASRVAGTGTYGYTF	TGCGCCAGCAGGGTTGCGGGGACAGGGACCTATGGCTACACCTTC
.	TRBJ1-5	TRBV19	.	CASSPESPGRIGYSNQPQHF	TGTGCCAGTAGTCCCGAATCGCCAGGGCGAATTGGGTATAGCAATCAGCCCCAGCATTTT
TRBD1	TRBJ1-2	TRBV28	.	CASSLRDRASGYTF	TGTGCCAGCAGTTTGAGGGACAGGGCCTCTGGCTACACCTTC
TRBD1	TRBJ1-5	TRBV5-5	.	CASSPHINAGGERQPQHF	TGTGCCAGCAGCCCCCACATAAACGCAGGGGGTGAACGACAGCCCCAGCATTTT
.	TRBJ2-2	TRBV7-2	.	CASPPAGPSNTGELFF	TGTGCCAGCCCCCCCGCAGGGCCTTCGAACACCGGGGAGCTGTTTTTT
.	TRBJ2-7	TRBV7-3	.	CASSLNPGSYEQYF	TGTGCCAGCAGCTTAAACCCGGGGTCCTACGAGCAGTACTTC